Shown below are 20 T cell receptor beta chains from a single sample sequenced in a study of blood T cell repertoires in COVID-19 (dated by TCRdb to between 2020 and 2021). The method behind the library was the immunoSEQ multiplex PCR assay. As stored in TCRdb, this immuneACCESS dataset retains in-frame rearrangements with V and J assigned. A fraction of the clones does not appear; measured against another copy, unresolved V genes explain less than half of the discrepancy, and the remainder lacks a known reason. The sample table shows some 200,000 clones, and 84% are seen once. Of the sample, approximately 8% falls within the top ten clones. Sample: peripheral blood. The receptors shown here come from a woman in her 50s with active or convalescent COVID-19.

The chain couples TRBV27 to TRBJ2-7; D is undetermined. Germline V gene sequence: CDR1 MNHEY, CDR2 SMNVEV (reference sequence). V shed 8 bases and J shed 0 bases, with 11 bases lying between them. The CDR3 is made up of 13 amino acids. The CDR3 protein is CASVTGYSYEQYV. In DNA form, the CDR3 reads TGTGCCAGCGTCACCGGGTACTCCTACGAGCAGTACGTC.

The V and J genes are TRBV5-4 and TRBJ2-3, with 13 bases identical to TRBD2. Per germline, CDR1 SGHNT and CDR2 YYREEE (reference sequence). The CDR3 length is 17 residues. V shed 4 bases and J 5 bases; nucleotides not matched to a gene: 10. The CDR3 bases are TGTGCCAGCAGCCTGGGACTAGCGGGATCGCAGGGAGATACGCAGTATTTT. Protein sequence: CASSLGLAGSQGDTQYF.

Ten or more counts support this clone. The V call is TRBV6-5, the J call TRBJ2-2; 7 bases line up with TRBD1. V was clipped by 6 bases and J by 2 bases; unmatched bases: 3. This CDR3 spans 14 amino acids. The V gene's germline CDR1 is MNHEY and CDR2 SVGAGI. The CDR3 bases are TGTGCCAGCAGACACAGGGGTAACACCGGGGAGCTGTTTTTT. As protein: CASRHRGNTGELFF.

The V gene is TRBV16, the J gene TRBJ2-2; 8 bases are shared with TRBD2. Per the germline V gene, CDR1 is KGHSY and CDR2 is FQNENV. After removal of 3 bases from V and 6 bases from J, the junction contained 12 bases not matched to a gene. The CDR3 sequence is 17 residues long. CDR3 region: CASSHLDSTSVAGELFF. The CDR3 coding sequence is TGTGCCAGCAGCCATCTAGACTCGACTAGCGTTGCCGGGGAGCTGTTTTTT.

This clone was observed once. J is TRBJ2-1 and V is TRBV13, with TRBD2 matching 12 bases. With 1 base clipped from V and 7 bases from J, the junction kept 5 bases outside the gene matches. This CDR3 has 16 residues. The germline CDR1 and CDR2 sequences are PRHDT and FYEKMQ (reference sequence). The CDR3 spells CASSLEASGGVNEQFF. The CDR3 bases are TGTGCCAGCAGCTTAGAGGCTAGCGGGGGGGTAAATGAGCAGTTCTTC.

This sequence joins TRBV28 and TRBJ1-5; possibly TRBD1 for D (6 bases). CDR1 MDHEN and CDR2 SYDVKM come from the germline V gene. This CDR3 comprises 15 residues. Trimming shortened V by 7 bases and J by 2 bases, and 15 bases separated the two germline ends. The CDR3 region is CASTKRGGRNQPQHF. The CDR3 nucleotides are TGTGCCAGCACAAAAAGGGGGGGCCGCAATCAGCCCCAGCATTTT.

This chain joins TRBV5-6 and TRBJ1-1, with D unresolved. CDR3 length: 14 residues. Germline values: CDR1 SGHDT, CDR2 YYEEEE. V lost 0 bases, J lost 7 bases, and 13 bases lay in between. The CDR3 spells CASSLGRMGGEAFF. The CDR3 DNA reads TGTGCCAGCAGCTTGGGTAGGATGGGAGGTGAAGCTTTCTTT.

The chain links TRBV5-1 to TRBJ1-2; tentatively, D is TRBD1 (6 bases). Between the trimmed V and J ends, which lost 3 bases and 4 bases, there was a span of 16 bases. The germline V gene encodes CDR1 SGHRS and CDR2 YFSETQ. This CDR3 is 15 amino acids long. The CDR3 region has the DNA TGCGCCAGCAGCTGGGACACCCGAACCCCCTATGGCTACACCTTC. Protein sequence: CASSWDTRTPYGYTF.

The V call is TRBV19, the J call TRBJ1-1, with 7 bases aligning to TRBD1. Trimming took 6 bases from V and 1 from J; bases not matched to a gene: 8. Looked up from germline, CDR1 is LNHDA and CDR2 is SQIVND (reference sequence). This CDR3 spans 15 amino acids. The CDR3 coding sequence is TGTGCCAGTAGCCGACAGGGACCGGGGAACACTGAAGCTTTCTTT. Translated: CASSRQGPGNTEAFF.

This clone was recorded only once. The genes are TRBV29-1 and TRBJ1-4, with D perhaps TRBD1 (5 bases). From germline, CDR1 is SQVTM and CDR2 ANQGSEA. The CDR3 is 14 amino acids. The V end was cut by 2 bases, the J end by 3 bases, with 10 bases between. The CDR3 region has the DNA TGCAGCGTTGAAAGGAGGGGTTCTAATGAAAAACTGTTTTTT. Protein sequence: CSVERRGSNEKLFF.

V gene TRBV11-2 combines with J gene TRBJ2-5; D is uncertain. The CDR3 has 13 amino acids. The V end was cut by 5 bases, the J end by 5 bases, with 12 bases between. The germline V gene encodes CDR1 SGHAT and CDR2 FQNNGV. The DNA for the CDR3 is TGTGCCAGCAGCCATCCGCCACTGGAGACCCAGTACTTC. Amino acid sequence: CASSHPPLETQYF.

The gene calls are TRBV3-1 (or the pseudogene TRBV3-2) and TRBJ1-5, with TRBD1 matching 7 bases. V lost 2 bases to trimming and J lost 7 bases; unmatched junction nucleotides: 5. The CDR3 runs 14 residues. Germline V CDR1 and CDR2: LGHDT, YNNKEL (reference sequence). In DNA form, the CDR3 reads TGTGCCAGCAGCCAAACCTCACAGGGGCAGCCCCAGCATTTT. Protein product: CASSQTSQGQPQHF.

This clone has just a few counts. The chain links TRBV18 to TRBJ1-2, with 8 bases that match TRBD1. CDR1 is KGHSH, CDR2 LQKENI, per germline. This CDR3 is built from 16 residues. Losses at the gene ends were 4 bases for V and 2 bases for J; bases not matched to a gene: 9. The CDR3, as DNA: TGTGCCAGCTCACTTACGACAGGGGCGGGGAACTATGGCTACACCTTC. This gives the protein CASSLTTGAGNYGYTF.

This clone came up once. For the CDR3, the DNA is TGTGCCAGCAGCCTGGGACTAGCGGGGGTAGAGACCCAGTACTTC. Protein: CASSLGLAGVETQYF. The chain joins TRBV3-1 (or the pseudogene TRBV3-2) to TRBJ2-5; 14 bases match TRBD2. The CDR3 covers 15 residues. The V and J ends lost 4 bases and 4 bases, in that order; junction bases with no gene match: 2. Germline-derived CDR1 and CDR2 are LGHDT and YNNKEL (reference sequence).

The rearrangement links TRBV28 to TRBJ2-4; tentatively, D is TRBD1 (5 bases). The germline V gene has CDR1 MDHEN and CDR2 SYDVKM. CDR3 length: 12 residues. V was cut by 6 bases and J by 7 bases, with 10 bases left in between. CDR3 DNA sequence: TGTGCCAGCAGATCGACAGCTAACATTCAGTACTTC. It encodes CASRSTANIQYF.

The gene calls are TRBV5-4 and TRBJ2-7, with D possibly TRBD1 on 5 matching bases. V was clipped by 3 bases and J by 1 base, with 8 bases between them. Germline lookup yields CDR1 SGHNT and CDR2 YYREEE (reference sequence). This CDR3 spans 13 amino acids. The DNA for the CDR3 is TGTGCCAGCAGCTCAAGGGGTTCCTACGAGCAGTACTTC. This sequence encodes CASSSRGSYEQYF.

In its sample, this clone was seen a few times. This sequence joins TRBV29-1 and TRBJ2-5; 7 nucleotides agree with TRBD1. CDR3 length: 16 residues. J lost 5 bases, V lost 8 bases, and 20 bases had no gene match. Germline-derived CDR1 and CDR2 are SQVTM and ANQGSEA. CDR3 DNA: TGCAGCTCTGAAGGGGGCAGGGGGTACCCCAGGGAGACCCAGTACTTC. Translation gives CSSEGGRGYPRETQYF.

The chain carries TRBV7-2 and TRBJ1-6; no clear D. CDR3 length equals 13 residues. Germline V gene sequence: CDR1 SGHTA, CDR2 FQGNSA. The V gene lost 5 bases and the J gene lost 11 bases, with 13 bases spanning the gap. The CDR3 protein is CASSPRWGAPLHF. Here the CDR3 DNA reads TGTGCCAGCAGCCCACGCTGGGGAGCACCCCTCCACTTT.

This chain links TRBV14 with TRBJ1-1; D gene ambiguous. There are 14 residues in the CDR3. Between the trimmed V and J ends, which lost 6 bases and 4 bases, there was a span of 15 bases. Germline V gene data show CDR1 as SGHDN and CDR2 as FVKESK. DNA of the CDR3: TGTGCCAGCAGTCCCTTGAGAGGCGGCACTGAAGCTTTCTTT. Translated: CASSPLRGGTEAFF.

The chain joins TRBV25-1 to TRBJ2-7, with TRBD1 identical over 9 bases. The CDR3 spans 16 residues. Unmatched junction bases numbered 13, after V lost 3 bases and J lost 7 bases. Germline V gives CDR1 MGHDK, CDR2 SYGVNS. The CDR3 bases are TGTGCCAGCAGTGACGGCGGAAGACAGGGGGGCGTGGAGCAGTACTTC. The encoded protein is CASSDGGRQGGVEQYF.